A single T cell receptor beta chain is shown here with its context. This clonotype appeared a few times. Its antigen remains undetermined. Base qualities were left out, and no much larger clone turns up one base away. The protocol used for the library was 5' RACE. The sequencer was an Illumina HiSeq 2500. A second roughly 6 to 12 cycle PCR used a sample-barcoded 5' primer and a J-beta primer mix. Each TCR beta cDNA molecule received a unique molecular identifier from a template-switch 5' adaptor carrying 12 random nucleotides. At least 3 million CDR3-containing paired-end reads were obtained from each sample. First-strand cDNA was synthesized from all RNA with the Mint cDNA synthesis kit, primed by a TRBC-specific oligonucleotide. Following uracil-DNA glycosylase treatment, all cDNA underwent a first 18-cycle PCR with the universal primers M1SS and BC2_uni_R. The published analysis was carried out like this. Normalization of each sample was performed by random selection of 1 million high-quality reads, each carrying a distinct molecular identifier. Instead of being binned into consensus sequences, reads with shared molecular identifiers were discarded. MiTCR, set to a Q25 quality threshold and the strictest error-elimination algorithm, was used for CDR3 identification, clonotype clustering and error correction. A nonparametric unseen species model with Euler transformation was used to estimate a lower bound on total TCR beta diversity. TCRdb reran the public reads through fastp at Q25 and MiXCR, keeping productive beta chains. Duplicate CDR3 protein sequences are folded into a single record with the most common DNA and genes. TCRdb assigned the V and J calls; the authors' analysis was not used. In this sample the table shows around 1.7 million distinct CDR3 sequences, roughly 27% of which occur a single time. Jointly, the top ten make up less than 9.5% of the sample.

These data belong to a study of blood T cells in healthy people across ages (dated by TCRdb to between 2014 and 2017). About the investigation overall: In model experiments, template switching captured about one uniquely barcoded TCR beta cDNA molecule for every two T cells. Using deep sequencing normalized with unique cDNA molecular identifiers, the study measured how TCR beta repertoire diversity changes with age. Donors were grouped into four age groups: young (average approximately 15 years), middle-aged (39), aged (approximately 67) and long-lived (less than 85). To avoid experimental bias, donors of different ages were distributed randomly across sequencing lanes. Using the same blood draw, the study looked at two additional independent replicas of 1 million unique cDNA reads for two donors, one aged 18 to 30 and the other aged 80 or older. Beyond this particular receptor, the publication reports: Observed TCR beta diversity correlated strongly with the percentage of naive T cells measured by flow cytometry. As age increased, observed TCR beta diversity per million T cells dropped in a roughly linear way, and a significant reduction was already evident by age 40. Because the CMV infection status of the donors was unknown, age-related changes in expanded clonotypes may potentially have been confounded. Compared with the aged group, the long-lived group had more naive CD4+ T cells, fewer expanded clones and increased TCR diversity, suggesting age selection. Because profiling used bulk unsorted PBMCs, naive and antigen-experienced compartments could not be compared conclusively. Estimates of total diversity based on one million sequenced T cells were considered lower bounds and underestimates.

Taken from cysteine to phenylalanine, the CDR3 has 13 residues. Of the read, only the CDR3 DNA is kept; its 39 bases are in frame from base 1. CDR1 is given as SEHNR and CDR2 as FQNEAQ, both from the germline V gene (reference sequence). V drops 8 bases and J drops 8 bases, leaving 15 bases in between. Donors were about 36 systemically healthy Caucasian individuals from Russia aged about 6 to 100 years. Each donor gave roughly 9 milliliters of peripheral blood, drawn into EDTA-treated Vacutainer tubes. Ficoll-Paque density-gradient centrifugation was used to isolate PBMCs, with at least 7 million per sample. Total RNA was extracted from PBMCs with Trizol reagent, with at least 6 micrograms obtained per sample. For every donor, flow cytometry on a PBMC aliquot measured the percentage of naive CD45RAhigh/CD27high T cells.

Recombination connected TRBV7-9 to TRBJ1-4; the D gene is perhaps TRBD1, on 6 matching bases. Sequenced: blood. This sequence was found in a woman aged 25 to 39 in good health. The CDR3 region reads CASSLTGPEKLFF. The nucleotide sequence reads as follows: TGTGCCAGCTCCTTAACAGGGCCCGAAAAACTGTTTTTT.